The 31 T cell receptor beta chains below all came from one sample that was sequenced in a study of blood T cell repertoires in COVID-19. Using immunoSEQ multiplex PCR, the repertoire was profiled, and TCRdb retains in-frame clones only, with some absent. The repertoire holds 65,000 to 70,000 clones, with 60% to 85% as singletons. Sequencing was done on a sample of peripheral blood. Receptors were obtained from a human donor in a cohort sampled during active COVID-19.

The J gene is TRBJ1-2, the V gene TRBV28; TRBD1 agrees at 9 bases. The CDR3 has 16 residues. V lost 6 bases to trimming and J lost 4 bases; unmatched junction nucleotides: 12. Per germline, CDR1 MDHEN and CDR2 SYDVKM. DNA for the CDR3: TGTGCCAGCAGCACCGGGACAGGGACAACCCTCTATGGCTACACCTTC. It codes for CASSTGTGTTLYGYTF.

This clone has just one count. The chain recombines TRBV7-2 with TRBJ1-4, with a possible D match to TRBD1 (5 bases). This CDR3 is 15 amino acids long. V was shortened by 1 base and J by 6 bases, with 12 bases between the two germline ends. Germline V CDR1 and CDR2: SGHTA, FQGNSA. The CDR3 DNA follows: TGTGCCAGCAGCTTAGTGGGAGGGGTAGATGAAAAACTGTTTTTT. This gives the protein CASSLVGGVDEKLFF.

The gene calls are TRBV3-1 (or the pseudogene TRBV3-2) and TRBJ2-7; TRBD2 matches at 7 bases. The ends lost 4 bases at V and 2 bases at J; junction bases unmatched: 11. This CDR3 region has 16 residues. CDR1 LGHDT and CDR2 YNNKEL come from the germline V gene (reference sequence). The CDR3 DNA follows: TGTGCCAGCAGCCTCGGATCTAGCGGAGGGGCCTACGAGCAGTACTTC. Encoded protein: CASSLGSSGGAYEQYF.

V gene TRBV4-3 combines with J gene TRBJ1-2; D is perhaps TRBD1 (5 bases). The CDR3 covers 15 residues. V gave up 1 base and J gave up 4 bases, with 13 bases separating them. The V gene's germline CDR1 is LGHNA and CDR2 YSLEER. Written as DNA, the CDR3 is TGCGCCAGCAGCCAAGTTCAGGGTGGGTCCTATGGCTACACCTTC. Translating it yields CASSQVQGGSYGYTF.

The chain is built from TRBV7-2 and TRBJ2-3; the D is unclear. The CDR3 extends over 11 amino acids. V was shortened by 11 bases and J by 4 bases, with 10 bases between the two germline ends. Germline values: CDR1 SGHTA, CDR2 FQGNSA. The CDR3, as DNA: TGTGCCGTGCGCCGGTCAGATACGCAGTATTTT. Its translation: CAVRRSDTQYF.

The chain recombines TRBV9 with TRBJ1-3; a weak D match, TRBD1 (6 bases). Germline V CDR1 and CDR2: SGDLS, YYNGEE. The CDR3 sequence is 16 residues long. V lost 4 bases and J lost 0, with 14 bases in between. The CDR3 DNA reads as TGTGCCAGCAGCATTACCCAGGGGATCTCTGGAAACACCATATATTTT. Encoded protein: CASSITQGISGNTIYF.

The chain employs TRBV28 and TRBJ1-5; unclear D gene. The CDR3 loop spans 14 amino acids. V was pared by 6 bases and J by 4 bases, with 13 bases between. Germline V gene lookup returns CDR1 MDHEN and CDR2 SYDVKM. Here the CDR3 reads CASSREVDNQPQHF. CDR3 sequence (DNA): TGTGCCAGCAGCCGGGAGGTGGATAATCAGCCCCAGCATTTT.

By proportion, this clone is medium-sized (0.01 to 0.1%). The chain uses TRBV6-2 or TRBV6-3 and TRBJ1-6, with D possibly being TRBD1 (6 bases). Germline V CDR1 and CDR2: MNHEY, SVGEGT. The V end was cut by 2 bases, the J end by 8 bases, with 13 bases between. CDR3 size: 15 residues. For the CDR3, the DNA is TGTGCCAGCAGTTACCCCCGGGACATCTATTCACCCCTCCACTTT. Translating it yields CASSYPRDIYSPLHF.

The genes are TRBV6-1 and TRBJ2-7; 10 nucleotides match TRBD1. V shed 0 bases, J shed 5 bases, and the junction held 7 bases outside the gene matches. The germline gives CDR1 MNHNS, CDR2 SASEGT. The CDR3 runs to 16 residues. CDR3 in amino acids: CASSEALRQGANEQYF. The CDR3 DNA is TGTGCCAGCAGTGAAGCTCTACGACAGGGGGCCAACGAGCAGTACTTC.

This clone has a handful of counts. V usage is TRBV19 and J usage is TRBJ2-5; D may be TRBD1 (6 bases). Between the trimmed V and J ends, which lost 1 base and 1 base, there was a span of 13 bases. CDR3 size: 16 residues. Germline V gene lookup returns CDR1 LNHDA and CDR2 SQIVND (reference sequence). The CDR3 here is CASSIGGQRSQETQYF. DNA of the CDR3: TGTGCCAGTAGTATAGGCGGACAGAGATCCCAAGAGACCCAGTACTTC. Looking up the rest from reference TRBV19 and TRBJ2-5 gives the full variable domain: DGGITQSPKYLFRKEGQNVTLSCEQNLNHDAMYWYRQDPGQGLRLIYYSQIVNDFQKGDIAEGYSVSREKKESFPLTVTSAQKNPTAFYLCASSIGGQRSQETQYFGPGTRLLVL.

The chain couples TRBV3-1 (or the pseudogene TRBV3-2) to TRBJ2-1; 12 bases agree with TRBD2. The CDR3 covers 15 residues. V trimming: 5 bases; J trimming: 7 bases; junction bases outside the gene matches: 6. CDR1 LGHDT and CDR2 YNNKEL come from the germline V gene (reference sequence). The CDR3: CASSSSGGEWNEQFF. The CDR3 DNA reads as TGTGCCAGCAGCTCTAGCGGGGGGGAGTGGAATGAGCAGTTCTTC.

The rearrangement links TRBV6-1 to TRBJ1-5; D is ambiguous. CDR1 is MNHNS and CDR2 is SASEGT in the germline V gene. The V and J ends lost 2 bases and 4 bases respectively, with 12 bases between them. CDR3 length: 15 residues. The CDR3: CASSERRVGNQPQHF. The CDR3 bases are TGTGCCAGCAGTGAACGGAGGGTTGGGAATCAGCCCCAGCATTTT.

The rearrangement links TRBV2 to TRBJ2-5, with D possibly matching TRBD2 (6 bases). The CDR3 runs to 13 residues. Germline V gene lookup returns CDR1 SNHLY and CDR2 FYNNEI. Trimming left V 4 bases short and J 5 bases short, with 11 bases between. This chain's CDR3 is CASSATSRETQYF. DNA for the CDR3: TGTGCCAGCAGTGCGACTAGTAGGGAGACCCAGTACTTC.

This clone was observed a handful of times. V usage is TRBV27 and J usage is TRBJ1-1; 8 bases are shared with TRBD1. The CDR3 is 15 residues long. The germline CDR1 and CDR2 sequences are MNHEY and SMNVEV (reference sequence). J gave up 3 bases and V 7 bases, and 10 bases lay outside the gene matches. The CDR3 DNA sequence: TGTGCCAGCATTCCTACAGGGGGTTCGGACACTGAAGCTTTCTTT. Translation: CASIPTGGSDTEAFF.

This chain joins TRBV19 and TRBJ1-1, with D possibly matching TRBD1 (5 bases). The germline V and J ends were trimmed by 5 bases and 11 bases, with 18 bases remaining between them. This CDR3 is 13 amino acids long. The V gene's germline CDR1 is LNHDA and CDR2 SQIVND (reference sequence). The CDR3 protein is CASSPSPGRVAFF. The CDR3 region has the DNA TGTGCCAGTAGTCCCTCCCCAGGGAGGGTGGCTTTCTTT.

The chain links TRBV7-9 to TRBJ1-1, with D perhaps TRBD1 (6 bases). This CDR3 region has 13 residues. V gave up 7 bases and J gave up 4 bases, with 13 bases separating them. Germline values: CDR1 SEHNR, CDR2 FQNEAQ (reference sequence). The CDR3 loop is CASTWGRGTEAFF. The CDR3 bases are TGTGCCAGCACTTGGGGGCGAGGCACTGAAGCTTTCTTT.

The CDR3: CASSPDRLNTEAFF. CDR3 bases: TGTGCCAGCTCACCAGACAGGCTAAACACTGAAGCTTTCTTT. The rearrangement uses TRBV18 and TRBJ1-1, with a tentative D call TRBD1 (6 bases). The germline CDR1 and CDR2 sequences are KGHSH and LQKENI. V was trimmed by 2 bases and J by 2 bases, leaving 9 bases between them. The CDR3 sequence is 14 residues long.

In its sample, this clone was seen once. The CDR3 nucleotides are TGTGCCAGCAGCTTATACCCGGACGGGGGTAATGAGCAGTTCTTC. Translating it yields CASSLYPDGGNEQFF. The V call is TRBV7-6, the J call TRBJ2-1, with D perhaps matching TRBD2 (6 bases). The CDR3 runs 15 residues. V lost 2 bases to trimming and J lost 7 bases, with 15 bases between them. Per germline, CDR1 SGHVS and CDR2 FNYEAQ.

CDR3 coding DNA: TGTGCCAGCAGCCAAGATCCTGGACAGGGGAATGAAAAACTGTTTTTT. The encoded protein is CASSQDPGQGNEKLFF. The rearrangement links TRBV3-1 (or the pseudogene TRBV3-2) to TRBJ1-4; TRBD1 matches 9 bases. Germline CDR1 is LGHDT and CDR2 is YNNKEL (reference sequence). With V trimmed by 0 bases and J by 5 bases, 4 bases remained unmatched. This CDR3 comprises 16 residues.

V usage is TRBV28 and J usage is TRBJ1-2, with TRBD1 as a possible D gene (6 bases). The CDR3 has 17 residues. Per germline, CDR1 MDHEN and CDR2 SYDVKM. Trimming took 5 bases from V and 7 from J, leaving 26 bases between them. CDR3 sequence: CASSTGSRVLSLSGYTF. Written as DNA, the CDR3 is TGTGCCAGCAGTACAGGGTCGAGGGTTTTGTCTCTCTCTGGCTACACCTTC.

This chain links TRBV5-4 with TRBJ2-5; D call uncertain. V was shortened by 3 bases and J by 5 bases, with 8 bases between the two germline ends. This CDR3 is built from 12 residues. CDR1 is SGHNT, CDR2 YYREEE, per germline (reference sequence). The CDR3 nucleotides read TGTGCCAGCAGCTATCCACGGGAGACCCAGTACTTC. Translation: CASSYPRETQYF.

This chain joins TRBV19 and TRBJ1-5, with a weak D call TRBD1 (6 bases). The CDR3 length is 16 residues. Per the germline V gene, CDR1 is LNHDA and CDR2 is SQIVND (reference sequence). Trimming stripped 6 bases from V and 1 base from J, with 16 bases between. The CDR3 DNA follows: TGTGCCAGTAGCACAACAGGGTGGGGGAGCAATCAGCCCCAGCATTTT. Its translation: CASSTTGWGSNQPQHF.

The V and J genes are TRBV11-2 and TRBJ1-1; D uncertain. Germline V CDR1 and CDR2: SGHAT, FQNNGV. Trimming stripped 3 bases from V and 1 base from J, with 9 bases between. The CDR3 contains 14 residues. CDR3 coding DNA: TGTGCCAGCAGCTTCTCGGTCCAGAACACTGAAGCTTTCTTT. Amino acids: CASSFSVQNTEAFF. Full variable domain (outside the CDR3, taken from reference TRBV11-2 and TRBJ1-1): EAGVAQSPRYKIIEKRQSVAFWCNPISGHATLYWYQQILGQGPKLLIQFQNNGVVDDSQLPKDRFSAERLKGVDSTLKIQPAKLEDSAVYLCASSFSVQNTEAFFGQGTRLTVV.

The V and J genes are TRBV19 and TRBJ2-2; possibly TRBD2 for D (6 bases). The CDR3 extends over 15 amino acids. V was pared by 5 bases and J by 2 bases, with 12 bases between. CDR1 is LNHDA, CDR2 SQIVND, per germline (reference sequence). In DNA, the CDR3 is TGTGCCAGTAGTCTCTACGGGGGAAACACCGGGGAGCTGTTTTTT. Protein product: CASSLYGGNTGELFF.

The V and J genes are TRBV7-2 and TRBJ1-2; 9 bases are a match to TRBD1. Germline V gene data show CDR1 as SGHTA and CDR2 as FQGNSA. J lost 4 bases, V lost 5 bases, and 11 bases had no gene match. The CDR3 is made up of 16 amino acids. The CDR3 here is CASSKMETGGSYGYTF. In DNA form, the CDR3 reads TGTGCCAGCAGCAAAATGGAGACAGGGGGTAGCTATGGCTACACCTTC. Looking up the rest from reference TRBV7-2 and TRBJ1-2 gives the full variable domain: GAGVSQSPSNKVTEKGKDVELRCDPISGHTALYWYRQSLGQGLEFLIYFQGNSAPDKSGLPSDRFSAERTGGSVSTLTIQRTQQEDSAVYLCASSKMETGGSYGYTFGSGTRLTVV.

This clone has ten or more counts. V is TRBV6-5 and J is TRBJ1-6; no firm D call. This CDR3 is 13 amino acids long. In germline, CDR1 is MNHEY, CDR2 SVGAGI. The germline V and J ends were trimmed by 6 bases and 12 bases, with 15 bases remaining between them. The CDR3 sequence: CASSPEREEPLHF. CDR3 sequence (DNA): TGTGCCAGCAGCCCAGAGCGGGAGGAACCCCTCCACTTT.

The V gene is TRBV10-2, the J gene TRBJ1-6, with 7 bases matching TRBD1. Germline V gene data show CDR1 as WSHSY and CDR2 as SAAADI. The CDR3 length is 16 residues. The V and J ends lost 5 bases and 4 bases, in that order; junction bases with no gene match: 8. CDR3 nucleotide sequence: TGCGCCAGCAGTCAAGACAGGGCGGAATATAATTCACCCCTCCACTTT. It translates to CASSQDRAEYNSPLHF.

The CDR3 region has the DNA TGTGCCAGCGGGGAGGGTTGGTCCTACGAGCAGTACTTC. Translating gives CASGEGWSYEQYF. The V and J genes are TRBV12-3 or TRBV12-4 and TRBJ2-7; TRBD2 agrees at 7 bases. The CDR3 has 13 residues. V dropped 8 bases and J dropped 1; count of bases not matched to a gene: 5.

V gene TRBV6-1 combines with J gene TRBJ2-3; 10 bases agree with TRBD1. Trimming at V came to 3 bases and at J to 3 bases, leaving 6 bases not matched to a gene. Germline V gene lookup returns CDR1 MNHNS and CDR2 SASEGT. The CDR3 loop spans 16 amino acids. Here the CDR3 reads CASSEMTGGATDTQYF. As DNA, the CDR3 is TGTGCCAGCAGTGAGATGACAGGGGGCGCAACAGATACGCAGTATTTT.

The table lists this clone with a count of one. The rearrangement joins TRBV6-5 to TRBJ1-5; D remains ambiguous. Germline CDR1 MNHEY, CDR2 SVGAGI. This CDR3 is built from 12 residues. V was pared by 7 bases and J by 4 bases, with 8 bases between. CDR3: CASMRVNQPQHF. For the CDR3, the DNA is TGTGCCAGCATGCGGGTTAATCAGCCCCAGCATTTT.

The genes are TRBV19 and TRBJ2-1; 11 nucleotides agree with TRBD2. The CDR3 covers 14 residues. Germline CDR1 and CDR2: LNHDA and SQIVND (reference sequence). The V gene end was trimmed by 9 bases and the J gene end by 1 base; junction bases not matched to a gene: 2. The CDR3 sequence is CASVAGGSYNEQFF. Written as DNA, the CDR3 is TGTGCCAGCGTAGCGGGAGGGTCCTACAATGAGCAGTTCTTC.